Listed below are T cell receptor beta chains from one sample, sequenced in a study of T cell responses to AZD1222 COVID-19 vaccine. The method was immunoSEQ multiplex PCR; TCRdb's version includes in-frame clones alone and lacks a portion of them. The sample lists 110,000 to 150,000 clones; 92% were seen once. The sequencing here drew on peripheral blood, taken 28 days after the second AZD1222 dose. Source of these receptors: an adult who received the AZD1222 COVID-19 vaccine. Each CDR3 is given with its conserved first and last residue. A D gene is named only where the DNA matches it firmly. Some rows mark clone size as missing; the rest say once, few, many or name a class of expanded clone.

v_call,clone_size,j_call,d_call,cdr3_nt,cdr3_aa
TRBV27,.,TRBJ1-2,.,TGTGCCAGCAGTTTCTTGGCGGAAAGGGTAGGACCCACGAATGGCTACACCTTC,CASSFLAERVGPTNGYTF
TRBV6-4,once,TRBJ1-1,.,TGTGCCAGCAGTGGGGAGGGTATCGCTTTCTTT,CASSGEGIAFF
TRBV24-1,.,TRBJ2-3,TRBD2,TGTGCCACCAGTGAGGCGAGCGGGGCAGATACGCAGTATTTT,CATSEASGADTQYF
TRBV5-4,.,TRBJ2-4,TRBD2,TGTGCCAGCAGCCTGGAGGGTCGGACTAGCGGTCGCCGACAGTACTTC,CASSLEGRTSGRRQYF
TRBV15,.,TRBJ1-6,.,TGTGCCACCAGCAGAGTGGCGGCAAGCTCCTATAATTCACCCCTCCACTTT,CATSRVAASSYNSPLHF
TRBV4-3,once,TRBJ2-3,.,TGCGCCAGCAGCCATAACCGGGCTTTCACAGATACGCAGTATTTT,CASSHNRAFTDTQYF
TRBV7-2,.,TRBJ1-5,.,TGTGCCAGCAGCTCAGGGCGTCAGCCCCAGCATTTT,CASSSGRQPQHF
TRBV28,.,TRBJ1-1,TRBD1,TGTGCCAGCAGTTCGGACAGGATTGAAGCTTTCTTT,CASSSDRIEAFF
TRBV6-2/TRBV6-3,once,TRBJ2-4,.,TGTGCCAGCAGTTACCCTACGGGGGCCAAAAACATTCAGTACTTC,CASSYPTGAKNIQYF
TRBV28,once,TRBJ2-7,TRBD1,TGTGCCAGCAGTCCCCCTACCGGGACAGGGCACTACGAGCAGTACTTC,CASSPPTGTGHYEQYF
TRBV28,.,TRBJ1-6,.,TGTGCCAGCAGTCATGGCTCGGCCAGCCGATCACCCCTCCACTTT,CASSHGSASRSPLHF
TRBV9,.,TRBJ2-6,.,TGTGCCAGCAGCGTAGGGGGCGGGAGGGCCAACGTCCTGACTTTC,CASSVGGGRANVLTF
TRBV20-1,.,TRBJ2-3,TRBD2,TGCAGTGCTAGTGCGAGAGCGGGAGAGTCAGATACGCAGTATTTT,CSASARAGESDTQYF
TRBV5-6,.,TRBJ2-1,TRBD2,TGTGCCAGCAGCTTGGGGGGACTACCCTACAATGAGCAGTTCTTC,CASSLGGLPYNEQFF
TRBV27,.,TRBJ2-2,.,TGTGCCAGCAGTTTTCTTGGGACCCTTGTAACCGGGGAGCTGTTTTTT,CASSFLGTLVTGELFF
TRBV7-2,.,TRBJ2-1,TRBD2,TGTGCCAGCAGCTCCGGGACTAGCGGGAGAAGTGAGCAGTTCTTC,CASSSGTSGRSEQFF
TRBV27,.,TRBJ1-4,TRBD1,TGTGCCAGCAGTCCCTGGGGACAGCACAATGAAAAACTGTTTTTT,CASSPWGQHNEKLFF
TRBV10-1,.,TRBJ1-5,.,TGCGCCAGCAGTGATTTATTGGGGTGTGCCGGTCAGCCCCAGCATTTT,CASSDLLGCAGQPQHF
TRBV7-9,.,TRBJ1-3,TRBD1,TGTGCCAGCAGCTTAGTGGGACAGGGGACGGCTGGAAACACCATATATTTT,CASSLVGQGTAGNTIYF
TRBV19,.,TRBJ2-7,.,TGTGCCAGTAGTATAGAAACTGGAGGGTACGAGCAGTACTTC,CASSIETGGYEQYF
TRBV24-1,.,TRBJ2-1,TRBD2,TGTGCCACCAGTGAGGGCGGCGGGAGGGTATACAATGAGCAGTTCTTC,CATSEGGGRVYNEQFF
TRBV7-8,.,TRBJ2-1,.,TGTGCCAGCAGCCCGTCTCGCCAGCGGGTTATCAATGAGCAGTTCTTC,CASSPSRQRVINEQFF
TRBV3-1/TRBV3-2,.,TRBJ2-7,TRBD2,TGTGCCAGCAGCCAAGACGTGATAGCGGGACCTTACGAGCAGTACTTC,CASSQDVIAGPYEQYF
TRBV7-2,.,TRBJ1-5,.,TGTGCCAGCAGCTTAGGCCAGGGAGACCAGCCCCAGCATTTT,CASSLGQGDQPQHF
TRBV13,.,TRBJ2-3,.,TGTGCCAGCAGCTTTACACAGGGAGGGGGCACAGATACGCAGTATTTT,CASSFTQGGGTDTQYF
TRBV7-2,few,TRBJ2-7,.,TGTGCCAGCAGCTTAGCTACAGGACCGGCCTACGAGCAGTACTTC,CASSLATGPAYEQYF
TRBV12-5,.,TRBJ2-2,TRBD1,TGTGCTAGTGGGGGACAGGGGCACACCGGGGAGCTGTTTTTT,CASGGQGHTGELFF
TRBV6-2/TRBV6-3,once,TRBJ1-2,.,TGTGCCAGCAGTACCGATCGGACGGGGATCTATGGCTACACCTTC,CASSTDRTGIYGYTF
TRBV7-2,.,TRBJ2-5,TRBD1,TGTGCCAGCAGCTTACGGGGAGGGACAGGGGGGTTAAGAGAGACCCAGTACTTC,CASSLRGGTGGLRETQYF
TRBV14,.,TRBJ1-1,.,TGTGCCAGCAGCCCTTTGATCCAAGTATTTAAAGTTACGGCCACTGAAGCTTTCTTT,CASSPLIQVFKVTATEAFF
TRBV14,.,TRBJ1-2,TRBD1,TGTGCCAGCAGCCCCTCGGGACAGGGGTTTGGCTACACCTTC,CASSPSGQGFGYTF
TRBV9,.,TRBJ1-5,.,TGTGCCAGCAGCGGTTTAGACAGCAATCAGCCCCAGCATTTT,CASSGLDSNQPQHF
TRBV29-1,.,TRBJ1-5,.,TGCAGCGTTGAAACGGGAGGAGCCAATCAGCCCCAGCATTTT,CSVETGGANQPQHF
TRBV29-1,.,TRBJ1-2,.,TGCAGCGCCGTCGGGGGTCTTTATGAGGGCTACACCTTC,CSAVGGLYEGYTF
TRBV19,.,TRBJ1-3,TRBD1,TGTGCCAGTAGTATCTCGTCGACAGGGCCTGGAAACACCATATATTTT,CASSISSTGPGNTIYF
TRBV5-4,.,TRBJ2-2,.,TGTGCCAGCAGCTTGGCCGTAGGGGTTGAGGCCGGGGAGCTGTTTTTT,CASSLAVGVEAGELFF
TRBV19,.,TRBJ1-1,.,TGTGCCAGTATAGGGCCCCGGGGGACTGAAGCTTTCTTT,CASIGPRGTEAFF
TRBV30,.,TRBJ1-5,.,TGTGCCTGGAGGGATCCTTTGGACGAAGTCGATCAGCCCCAGCATTTT,CAWRDPLDEVDQPQHF
TRBV10-3,.,TRBJ2-5,.,TGTGCCATTAAAGACGGGGTAGGCAGGGGAGAGACCCAGTACTTC,CAIKDGVGRGETQYF
TRBV5-1,.,TRBJ2-3,TRBD2,TGCGCCAGCATAGCGGGAGACACAGATACGCAGTATTTT,CASIAGDTDTQYF
TRBV28,.,TRBJ1-5,.,TGTGCCAGTCGTCCCCGAGGAGGGAGCAATCAGCCCCAGCATTTT,CASRPRGGSNQPQHF
TRBV7-2,.,TRBJ1-2,TRBD1,TGTGCCAGCAGCTTAGGGGGGACAGTTTATGGCTACACCTTC,CASSLGGTVYGYTF
TRBV6-5,.,TRBJ1-5,.,TGTGCCAGCAGTTCCACAGGGAGGAGCAATCAGCCCCAGCATTTT,CASSSTGRSNQPQHF
TRBV7-2,.,TRBJ2-7,.,TGTGCCAGCAGCTCCTATGGGGAGCCGTACGAGCAGTACTTC,CASSSYGEPYEQYF
TRBV19,.,TRBJ2-7,TRBD1,TGTGCCAGTAGTACACGACAGGGATCCTACGAGCAGTACTTC,CASSTRQGSYEQYF
TRBV28,.,TRBJ2-3,.,TGTGCCAGCAGGTTGGGCAGGCTCCTCACAGATACGCAGTATTTT,CASRLGRLLTDTQYF
TRBV28,.,TRBJ2-1,.,TGTGCCAGCAGTAACCCCATGGTATACAATGAGCAGTTCTTC,CASSNPMVYNEQFF
TRBV2,.,TRBJ1-1,.,TGTGCCAGCAGTGAACAAGGGGAGACGGACACTGAAGCTTTCTTT,CASSEQGETDTEAFF
TRBV30,.,TRBJ2-1,.,TGTGCCTGGAGCGTCACCAGGGTTGGACACAATGAGCAGTTCTTC,CAWSVTRVGHNEQFF
TRBV6-5,.,TRBJ1-2,.,TGTGCCAGCAGTTCCCGGGGCAGCCTGGAAGGCTACACCTTC,CASSSRGSLEGYTF
TRBV28,.,TRBJ1-4,.,TGTGCCAGCAGTTTGGTAGTAGAAAAACTGTTTTTT,CASSLVVEKLFF